This T cell receptor beta chain stems from a study of breast tumors, draining lymph nodes, adjacent tissues. CDR1 is MDHEN, CDR2 SYDVKM, per germline. V was cut by 4 bases and J by 7 bases, with 17 bases left in between. There are 14 residues in the CDR3. MiXCR, run by TCRdb on the multiplex PCR reads, gives a single entry per CDR3 protein. The sample has about 20,000 distinct CDR3 sequences; about 30% are singletons. This clonotype originated in a female donor with breast cancer. Some clones in this sample may be carry-over from other donors' samples. The sequenced sample was breast tumor tissue. The rearrangement links TRBV28 to TRBJ2-7, with D unresolved. In DNA form, the CDR3 reads TGTGCCAGCAGTTCCCCCTCCGGCTCCCGGGAGCAGTACTTC. Encoded protein: CASSSPSGSREQYF. Full variable domain (rest looked up from reference TRBV28 and TRBJ2-7): DVKVTQSSRYLVKRTGEKVFLECVQDMDHENMFWYRQDPGLGLRLIYFSYDVKMKEKGDIPEGYSVSREKKERFSLILESASTNQTSMYLCASSSPSGSREQYFGPGTRLTVT.